The 30 T cell receptor beta chains below come from one sample, sequenced in a study of cytomegalovirus exposure and HLA in healthy donors. The PCR was carried out with 60 Vbeta primers and 13 Jbeta primers. This table comes from immunoSEQ multiplex PCR, and its TCRdb copy is limited to in-frame clones, with some not included. The table lists around 180,000 clones, 80% to 90% of them singletons, with 4.8% in the top ten. The sequenced sample was PBMCs. The receptors stem from a girl between 5 and 17 years old in good health and CMV-seropositive.

V and J are TRBV18 and TRBJ1-4; tentative D call: TRBD1 (6 bases). The CDR3 has 14 residues. Germline assignment: CDR1 KGHSH and CDR2 LQKENI. V shed 4 bases and J shed 4 bases, with 10 bases lying between them. CDR3 bases: TGTGCCAGCTCACTACAGGGCGTTAATGAAAAACTGTTTTTT. It yields the protein CASSLQGVNEKLFF.

The chain couples TRBV7-9 to TRBJ2-1; D ambiguous. V lost 5 bases and J lost 2, with 16 bases in between. Germline V gene data show CDR1 as SEHNR and CDR2 as FQNEAQ (reference sequence). CDR3 length: 16 residues. The DNA for the CDR3 is TGTGCCAGCAGCCTGACTGGTGCTTCCACCTACAATGAGCAGTTCTTC. Translated: CASSLTGASTYNEQFF.

This clone has just a few counts. The chain recombines TRBV4-1 with TRBJ2-5; 7 bases line up with TRBD2. Germline V CDR1 and CDR2: MGHRA, YSYEKL. CDR3 length: 17 residues. J gave up 0 bases and V 4 bases, and 11 bases lay outside the gene matches. The CDR3 DNA sequence: TGCGCCAGCAGCCTACATATACTAGCGCGGAACCAAGAGACCCAGTACTTC. Translated: CASSLHILARNQETQYF.

This clone was detected once. V gene TRBV7-8 combines with J gene TRBJ1-5; D possibly corresponds to TRBD1 (6 bases). This CDR3 is 14 amino acids long. Germline V gene sequence: CDR1 SGHVS, CDR2 FQNEAQ. V lost 3 bases to trimming and J lost 4 bases, with 10 bases between them. The CDR3 sequence: CASSFTDSNQPQHF. CDR3 in DNA: TGTGCCAGCAGCTTTACGGACAGTAATCAGCCCCAGCATTTT.

CDR3 sequence: CARDRAATEAFF. The CDR3 coding sequence is TGTGCCAGAGACAGGGCCGCCACTGAAGCTTTCTTT. The chain links TRBV2 to TRBJ1-1; 7 nucleotides line up with TRBD1. Trimming took 9 bases from V and 4 from J; bases not matched to a gene: 5. Germline lookup yields CDR1 SNHLY and CDR2 FYNNEI. The CDR3 contains 12 residues. Variable domain in full (rest from reference TRBV2 and TRBJ1-1): EPEVTQTPSHQVTQMGQEVILRCVPISNHLYFYWYRQILGQKVEFLVSFYNNEISEKSEIFDDQFSVERPDGSNFTLKIRSTKLEDSAMYFCARDRAATEAFFGQGTRLTVV.

This chain connects TRBV19 to TRBJ2-1, with D maybe TRBD2 (5 bases). The CDR3 is made up of 15 amino acids. CDR1 and CDR2 from the germline V gene are LNHDA and SQIVND (reference sequence). Trimming took off 1 base at V and 10 bases at J, with 17 bases between the two ends. In nucleotides, the CDR3 is TGTGCCAGTAGTATAGGAGGGTTGGGCGGCGGCGAGCAGTTCTTC. As protein: CASSIGGLGGGEQFF.

This sequence joins TRBV19 and TRBJ1-1; 8 bases match TRBD1. Germline V gene lookup returns CDR1 LNHDA and CDR2 SQIVND (reference sequence). With 5 bases clipped from V and 4 bases from J, the junction kept 3 bases outside the gene matches. The CDR3 runs to 13 residues. The DNA of the CDR3 is TGTGCCAGTAGTCACAGGGGGAGCACTGAAGCTTTCTTT. It specifies CASSHRGSTEAFF.

The DNA for the CDR3 is TGTGCCAGCAGCAACAGGGCAAACACTGAAGCTTTCTTT. Amino acids: CASSNRANTEAFF. V gene TRBV7-3 combines with J gene TRBJ1-1, with D perhaps TRBD1 (6 bases). This CDR3 region has 13 residues. V dropped 5 bases and J dropped 2 bases, with 9 bases sitting between them. Germline assignment: CDR1 SGHTA and CDR2 FQGTGA.

This clone was counted once. The chain is built from TRBV27 and TRBJ1-1; no firm D call. The CDR3 spans 14 residues. Trimming stripped 5 bases from V and 1 base from J, with 11 bases between. The germline CDR1 and CDR2 sequences are MNHEY and SMNVEV (reference sequence). CDR3: CASSPKLPNTEAFF. CDR3 sequence (DNA): TGTGCCAGCAGTCCCAAGCTCCCGAACACTGAAGCTTTCTTT.

J is TRBJ2-5 and V is TRBV7-6, with TRBD2 matching over 10 bases. V trimming: 4 bases; J trimming: 1 base; junction bases outside the gene matches: 6. The CDR3 length is 16 residues. Germline CDR1 reads SGHVS; CDR2 reads FNYEAQ. CDR3 region: CASSSQRGGLQETQYF. CDR3 sequence (DNA): TGTGCCAGCAGCTCCCAGCGGGGGGGACTCCAAGAGACCCAGTACTTC.

The rearrangement joins TRBV5-1 to TRBJ1-5, with 7 bases that match TRBD1. The V gene's germline CDR1 is SGHRS and CDR2 YFSETQ. With V trimmed by 1 base and J by 11 bases, 15 bases remained unmatched. The CDR3 runs 16 residues. In nucleotides, the CDR3 is TGCGCCAGCAGCTTGCTAGGGGGCCTCCCCCCCATGGCCCAGCATTTT. It yields the protein CASSLLGGLPPMAQHF.

This clone was seen a few times. V and J are TRBV9 and TRBJ2-1; D uncertain. The germline V gene encodes CDR1 SGDLS and CDR2 YYNGEE. The V end lost 3 bases, the J end lost 0 bases, and 13 bases lay between the germline ends. The length of the CDR3 is 16 residues. Here the CDR3 DNA reads TGTGCCAGCAGCGCCAAAACTGAGAGCTCCTACAATGAGCAGTTCTTC. It translates to CASSAKTESSYNEQFF.

The V gene is TRBV11-3, the J gene TRBJ2-7, with 9 nucleotides matching TRBD1. CDR1 and CDR2 from the germline V gene are SGHNT and YENEEA. The CDR3 has 14 residues. V lost 0 bases and J lost 3; bases outside the gene matches: 0. The CDR3 loop is CASSLETGGYEQYF. The CDR3 nucleotides read TGTGCCAGCAGCTTAGAGACAGGGGGCTACGAGCAGTACTTC.

This clone was detected once. The V gene is TRBV7-3, the J gene TRBJ2-1; possibly TRBD2 for D (5 bases). V was shortened by 3 bases and J by 9 bases, with 12 bases between the two germline ends. The germline V gene encodes CDR1 SGHTA and CDR2 FQGTGA. This CDR3 comprises 13 residues. The CDR3 DNA is TGTGCCAGCAGCTTGGCCCTCGAGGGTGAGCAGTTCTTC. It translates to CASSLALEGEQFF.

This rearrangement joins TRBV9 to TRBJ2-3, with TRBD1 matching over 11 bases. Unmatched junction bases numbered 12, after V lost 3 bases and J lost 6 bases. The V gene's germline CDR1 is SGDLS and CDR2 YYNGEE. CDR3 length: 17 amino acids. The CDR3 DNA sequence: TGTGCCAGCAGCGCCGGGGACAGGGGGGGATATCTGGATACGCAGTATTTT. This gives the protein CASSAGDRGGYLDTQYF.

The rearrangement uses TRBV7-9 and TRBJ1-1, with 9 bases lining up with TRBD1. Trimming took 4 bases from V and 3 from J; bases not matched to a gene: 6. The germline gives CDR1 SEHNR, CDR2 FQNEAQ (reference sequence). The CDR3 consists of 15 residues. The CDR3 DNA sequence: TGTGCCAGCAGCTCATTACAGGGGGCTGACACTGAAGCTTTCTTT. Encoded protein: CASSSLQGADTEAFF.

Note on this clone: Other nucleotide sequences in the sample specify the same CDR3. The V gene is TRBV6-1, the J gene TRBJ1-1, with D possibly being TRBD1 (5 bases). The V and J ends lost 6 bases and 1 base respectively, with 9 bases between them. This CDR3 has 13 residues. The germline V gene encodes CDR1 MNHNS and CDR2 SASEGT. The chain's CDR3 is CASSRDRNTEAFF. The CDR3 nucleotides read TGTGCCAGCAGCCGCGACAGGAACACTGAAGCTTTCTTT.

The CDR3 nucleotides are TGCGCCAGCAGCCAAGTTGCTAGCGGGGAGACCCAGTACTTC. The encoded protein is CASSQVASGETQYF. The V gene is TRBV4-1, the J gene TRBJ2-5, with 8 bases that match TRBD2. The CDR3 is 14 amino acids. Germline trimming cut 1 base from V and 5 bases from J; bases unmatched to any gene: 3. CDR1 and CDR2 from the germline V gene are MGHRA and YSYEKL.

The chain has TRBV9 and TRBJ2-1; 11 bases align to TRBD1. Trimming cost V 0 bases and J 8 bases; bases outside gene matches: 13. The CDR3 loop spans 18 amino acids. The V gene's germline CDR1 is SGDLS and CDR2 YYNGEE. CDR3 residues: CASSVVRVGQGALDEQFF. The CDR3 DNA reads as TGTGCCAGCAGCGTAGTGAGGGTTGGACAGGGGGCTCTAGATGAGCAGTTCTTC.

This clone is a singleton in its sample. The chain recombines TRBV5-4 with TRBJ1-5; weak D call: TRBD1 (5 bases). CDR1 is SGHNT, CDR2 YYREEE, per germline (reference sequence). There are 11 residues in the CDR3. The ends were cut back, 8 bases at V and 7 bases at J, with 10 bases in the middle. Here the CDR3 reads CARWGSQPQHF. The CDR3, as DNA: TGTGCCAGATGGGGCAGCCAGCCCCAGCATTTT.

The chain joins TRBV6-4 to TRBJ1-5; 8 nucleotides match TRBD1. The J segment lost 1 base and the V segment lost 5 bases, leaving 4 bases of the junction unmatched. The length of the CDR3 is 15 residues. In germline, CDR1 is MRHNA, CDR2 SNTAGT. The CDR3 spells CASSPTGVSNQPQHF. The CDR3 DNA is TGTGCCAGCAGTCCGACAGGGGTAAGCAATCAGCCCCAGCATTTT.

The rearrangement joins TRBV9 to TRBJ1-6; D gene uncertain. CDR1 is SGDLS, CDR2 YYNGEE, per germline. V lost 4 bases and J lost 5, with 7 bases in between. This CDR3 contains 13 residues. The DNA for the CDR3 is TGTGCCAGCAGCACTAGAAATAATTCACCCCTCCACTTT. Residues: CASSTRNNSPLHF.

The J gene is TRBJ1-4, the V gene TRBV11-3; D is unresolved. Germline values: CDR1 SGHNT, CDR2 YENEEA. V lost 3 bases to trimming and J lost 13 bases, with 12 bases between them. This CDR3 comprises 12 residues. The chain's CDR3 is CASSFERGILFF. Written as DNA, the CDR3 is TGTGCCAGCAGCTTTGAGAGAGGGATACTGTTTTTT.

This rearrangement joins TRBV27 to TRBJ2-2; D perhaps matches TRBD2 (7 bases). CDR1 is MNHEY, CDR2 SMNVEV, per germline (reference sequence). V was shortened by 7 bases and J by 7 bases, with 16 bases between the two germline ends. The CDR3 length is 14 residues. The CDR3 bases are TGTGCCAGCACTCACGCCGGGGGGCTCGGGGAGCTGTTTTTT. Its protein product is CASTHAGGLGELFF.

The chain carries TRBV2 and TRBJ2-7, with D possibly matching TRBD2 (5 bases). Germline CDR1 is SNHLY and CDR2 is FYNNEI. With 10 bases removed from V and 10 bases from J, the gap between germline ends came to 17 bases. This CDR3 is 11 amino acids long. CDR3 region: CATGIVDLQYF. DNA for the CDR3: TGTGCCACGGGGATAGTCGACCTCCAGTACTTC.

This chain connects TRBV9 to TRBJ1-1, with D maybe TRBD1 (6 bases). The CDR3 consists of 13 residues. CDR1 and CDR2 (germline): SGDLS, YYNGEE. The V and J ends lost 3 bases and 5 bases respectively, with 11 bases between them. The CDR3 spells CASSAGDRTEAFF. The CDR3 nucleotides read TGTGCCAGCAGCGCAGGGGATCGGACTGAAGCTTTCTTT.

This rearrangement joins TRBV5-1 to TRBJ1-1; 7 bases map to TRBD1. Looked up from germline, CDR1 is SGHRS and CDR2 is YFSETQ. The CDR3 contains 15 residues. With 3 bases clipped from V and 1 base from J, the junction kept 6 bases outside the gene matches. The CDR3 here is CASSSGQRKNTEAFF. For the CDR3, the DNA is TGCGCCAGCAGCTCGGGACAGCGGAAGAACACTGAAGCTTTCTTT.

V gene TRBV28 combines with J gene TRBJ1-2; 7 bases map to TRBD1. This CDR3 has 13 amino acids. Trimming cost V 8 bases and J 8 bases; bases outside gene matches: 11. Germline values: CDR1 MDHEN, CDR2 SYDVKM. CDR3 loop: CASVSTGSVGYTF. The CDR3 region has the DNA TGTGCCAGCGTTTCGACAGGGTCAGTAGGCTACACCTTC.

The chain carries TRBV5-5 and TRBJ1-2; 7 positions match TRBD1. The length of the CDR3 is 15 residues. V lost 4 bases and J lost 4; bases outside the gene matches: 10. Germline values: CDR1 SGHKS, CDR2 YYEKEE (reference sequence). CDR3 sequence (DNA): TGTGCCAGCAGCCGGGACAGATTGATCCTCTATGGCTACACCTTC. This gives the protein CASSRDRLILYGYTF.

This chain connects TRBV2 to TRBJ1-1; D possibly corresponds to TRBD1 (6 bases). The CDR3 sequence is 15 residues long. The germline V gene has CDR1 SNHLY and CDR2 FYNNEI. V was clipped by 1 base and J by 1 base, with 10 bases between them. CDR3 protein: CASSEGGHGNTEAFF. Written as DNA, the CDR3 is TGTGCCAGCAGTGAAGGGGGACACGGGAACACTGAAGCTTTCTTT.